The present entry profiles one TCR beta chain with its context. The data are from a study of shared clonotypes between healthy human individuals. CD45RO-negative, CCR7-positively selected cells formed the naive CD8 fraction, excluding terminally differentiated effector memory CD45RA+ cells. V dropped 2 bases and J dropped 5; count of bases not matched to a gene: 9. The CDR3 has 15 amino acids. Germline V gene data show CDR1 as MNHNY and CDR2 as SVGAGI (reference sequence). The method was immunoSEQ multiplex PCR; TCRdb's version includes in-frame clones alone and lacks a portion of them. This table holds millions of clones, 85% to 95% found once.

The receptor comes from a young man in good health. Some clones in this sample may be carry-over from other donors' samples. The sequencing input was naive CD8+ T cells from PBMCs. The rearrangement uses TRBV6-6 and TRBJ2-7; 7 bases agree with TRBD1. In DNA, the CDR3 is TGTGCCAGCAGTTACACGACGGGACAGCAAGACGAGCAGTACTTC. Its protein product is CASSYTTGQQDEQYF.